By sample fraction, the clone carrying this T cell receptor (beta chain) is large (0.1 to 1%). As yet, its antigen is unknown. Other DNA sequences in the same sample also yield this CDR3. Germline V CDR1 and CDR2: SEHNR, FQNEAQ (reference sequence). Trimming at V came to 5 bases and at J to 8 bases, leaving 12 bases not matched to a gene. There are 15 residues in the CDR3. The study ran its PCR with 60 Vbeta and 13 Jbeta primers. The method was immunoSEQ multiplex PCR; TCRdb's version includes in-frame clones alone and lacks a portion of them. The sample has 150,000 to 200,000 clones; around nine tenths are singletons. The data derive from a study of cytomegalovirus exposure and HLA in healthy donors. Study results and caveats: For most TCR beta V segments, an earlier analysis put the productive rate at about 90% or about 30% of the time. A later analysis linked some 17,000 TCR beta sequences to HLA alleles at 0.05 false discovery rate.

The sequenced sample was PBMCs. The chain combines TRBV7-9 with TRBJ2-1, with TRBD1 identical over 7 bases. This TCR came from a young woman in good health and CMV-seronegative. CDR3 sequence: CASSQGTVAGDEQFF. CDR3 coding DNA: TGTGCCAGCAGCCAGGGGACAGTGGCCGGGGATGAGCAGTTCTTC.